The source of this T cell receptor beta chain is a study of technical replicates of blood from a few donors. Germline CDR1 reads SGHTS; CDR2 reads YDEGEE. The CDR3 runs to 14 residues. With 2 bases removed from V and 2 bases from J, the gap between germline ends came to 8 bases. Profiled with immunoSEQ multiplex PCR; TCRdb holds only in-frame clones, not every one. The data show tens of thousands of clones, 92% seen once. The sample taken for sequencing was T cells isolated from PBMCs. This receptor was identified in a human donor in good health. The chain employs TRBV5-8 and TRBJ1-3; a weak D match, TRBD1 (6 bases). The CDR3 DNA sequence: TGTGCCAGCAGCTTTCAGGGGCCTGGAAACACCATATATTTT. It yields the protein CASSFQGPGNTIYF. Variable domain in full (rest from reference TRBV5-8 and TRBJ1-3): EAGVTQSPTHLIKTRGQQATLRCSPISGHTSVYWYQQALGLGLQFLLWYDEGEERNRGNFPPRFSGRQFPNYSSELNVNALELEDSALYLCASSFQGPGNTIYFGEGSWLTVV.